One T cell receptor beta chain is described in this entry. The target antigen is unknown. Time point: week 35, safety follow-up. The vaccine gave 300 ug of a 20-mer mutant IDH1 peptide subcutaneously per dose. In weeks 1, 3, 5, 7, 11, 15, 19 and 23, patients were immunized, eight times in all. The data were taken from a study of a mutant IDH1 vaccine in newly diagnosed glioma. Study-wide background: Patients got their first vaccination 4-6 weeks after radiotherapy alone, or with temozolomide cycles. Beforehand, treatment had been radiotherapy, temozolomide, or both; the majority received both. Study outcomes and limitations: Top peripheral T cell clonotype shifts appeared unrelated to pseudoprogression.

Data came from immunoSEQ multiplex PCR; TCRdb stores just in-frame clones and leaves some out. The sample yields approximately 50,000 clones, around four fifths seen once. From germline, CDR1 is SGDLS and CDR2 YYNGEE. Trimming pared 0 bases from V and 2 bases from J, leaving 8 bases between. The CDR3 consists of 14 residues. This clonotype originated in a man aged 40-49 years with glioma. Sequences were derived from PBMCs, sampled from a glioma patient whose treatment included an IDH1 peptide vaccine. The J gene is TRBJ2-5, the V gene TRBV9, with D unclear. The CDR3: CASSVEGNQETQYF. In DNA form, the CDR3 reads TGTGCCAGCAGCGTAGAGGGCAATCAAGAGACCCAGTACTTC.